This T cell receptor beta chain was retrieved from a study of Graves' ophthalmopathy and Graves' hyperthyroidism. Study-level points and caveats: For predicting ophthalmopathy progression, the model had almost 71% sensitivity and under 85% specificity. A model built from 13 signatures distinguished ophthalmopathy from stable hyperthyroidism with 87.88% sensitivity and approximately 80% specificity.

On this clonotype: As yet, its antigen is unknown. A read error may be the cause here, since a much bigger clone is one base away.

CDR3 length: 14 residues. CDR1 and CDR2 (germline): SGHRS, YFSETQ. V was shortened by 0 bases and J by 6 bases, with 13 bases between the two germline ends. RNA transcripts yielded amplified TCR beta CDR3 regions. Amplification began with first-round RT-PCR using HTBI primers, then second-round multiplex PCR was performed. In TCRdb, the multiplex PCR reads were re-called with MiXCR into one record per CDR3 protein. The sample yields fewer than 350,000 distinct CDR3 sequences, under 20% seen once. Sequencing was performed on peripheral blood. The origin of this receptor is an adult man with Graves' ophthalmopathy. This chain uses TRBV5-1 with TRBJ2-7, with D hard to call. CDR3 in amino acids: CASSLDSGSVEQYF. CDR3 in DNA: TGCGCCAGCAGCTTGGACAGTGGATCGGTCGAGCAGTACTTC.